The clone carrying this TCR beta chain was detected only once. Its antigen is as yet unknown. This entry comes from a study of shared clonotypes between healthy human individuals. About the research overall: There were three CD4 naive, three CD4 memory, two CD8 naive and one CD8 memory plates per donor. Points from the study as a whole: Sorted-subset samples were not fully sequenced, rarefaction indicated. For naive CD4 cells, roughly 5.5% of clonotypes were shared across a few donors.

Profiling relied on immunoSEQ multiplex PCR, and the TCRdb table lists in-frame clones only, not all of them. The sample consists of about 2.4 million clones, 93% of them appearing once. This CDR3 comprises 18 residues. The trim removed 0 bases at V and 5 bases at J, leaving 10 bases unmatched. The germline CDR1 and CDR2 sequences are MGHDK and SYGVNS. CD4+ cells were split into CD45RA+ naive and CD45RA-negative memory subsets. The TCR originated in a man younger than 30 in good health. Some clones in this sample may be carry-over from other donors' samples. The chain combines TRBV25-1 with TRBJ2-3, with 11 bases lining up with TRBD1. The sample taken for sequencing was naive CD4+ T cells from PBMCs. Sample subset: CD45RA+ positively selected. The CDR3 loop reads CASSEYRSGTGGQDTQYF. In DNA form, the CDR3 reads TGTGCCAGCAGTGAATATCGTTCGGGGACAGGGGGACAAGATACGCAGTATTTT.